This T cell receptor beta chain was obtained from a study of CD8 T cells in ankylosing spondylitis (dated by TCRdb to the late 2010s). At the level of the whole study: To find TCR variants linked to disease, the study profiled T cell receptor beta repertoires in ankylosing spondylitis patients and healthy donors. The whole study cohort included 108 healthy donors and 20 to 30 ankylosing spondylitis patients. Samples of peripheral blood were taken, and for ankylosing spondylitis patients, synovial fluid was collected as well.

Overall results and qualifications from the work: The disease-linked clones were reported as significantly enriched in matched synovial fluid samples from ankylosing spondylitis patients. The disease-linked clones had a CD8+ phenotype and were found at relatively low frequencies in peripheral blood. Blood from ankylosing spondylitis patients appeared to be characterized by a TCR beta motif composed of 7 to 9 highly homologous amino acid variants. Some of the motif variants had been reported before in the synovial fluid and blood of reactive arthritis patients, a finding that suggests common disease-initiation mechanisms.

TCRdb shows the sequencer as Illumina HiSeq 2500. Quantitative 5'-RACE with molecular barcodes was used to prepare TCR beta libraries. From the authors' description of their analysis: Disease-linked TCR variants were identified with a new computational method built on a probabilistic model of VDJ rearrangement. TCRdb ran its own pipeline on the public reads, namely fastp trimming at Q25 and MiXCR clone calling, and kept in-frame beta chains. Each entry is one CDR3 protein sequence, shown with its most common DNA and genes. These V and J calls originate from TCRdb's pipeline instead of the authors' own analysis. This sample comprises some 450,000 distinct CDR3 sequences, 17% of them detected only once. Under 1.2% of the sample is held by the ten biggest clonotypes. Concerning this clonotype: Its recognized antigen is unknown. The record has no base qualities; no much larger clone is one base away.

Input material: blood, either unsorted or a sorted T cell fraction (not recorded which). This clonotype was obtained from a male donor with ankylosing spondylitis.

The DNA sequence follows: TGTGCCAGCAGTTCCGCGACAGGGGTGGCGTACACTGAAGCTTTCTTT. Its protein is CASSSATGVAYTEAFF. The rearranged chain carries TRBV6-5 and TRBJ1-1, with 8 junctional bases fitting TRBD1. CDR1 and CDR2 (MNHEY, SVGAGI) derive from the germline V gene. From V the trimming removes 4 bases and from J it removes 3 bases, while the gene matches leave 10 bases of the junction unaccounted for. The CDR3 numbers 16 residues from cysteine through phenylalanine. Just the 48-base CDR3 DNA is kept, in frame starting at base 1.